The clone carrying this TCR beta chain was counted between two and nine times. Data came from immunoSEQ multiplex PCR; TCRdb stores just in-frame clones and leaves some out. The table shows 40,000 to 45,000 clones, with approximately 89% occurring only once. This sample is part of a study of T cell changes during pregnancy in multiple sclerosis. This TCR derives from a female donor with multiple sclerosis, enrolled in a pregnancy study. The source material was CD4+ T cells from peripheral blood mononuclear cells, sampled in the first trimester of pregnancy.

The chain's CDR3 is CASKRGQGNHEQYF. CDR3 coding DNA: TGTGCCAGCAAGAGAGGACAGGGGAACCACGAGCAGTACTTC. The rearrangement links TRBV6-6 to TRBJ2-7; 9 bases fit TRBD1. Germline assignment: CDR1 MNHNY and CDR2 SVGAGI (reference sequence). This CDR3 comprises 14 residues. The ends lost 7 bases at V and 5 bases at J; junction bases unmatched: 9.